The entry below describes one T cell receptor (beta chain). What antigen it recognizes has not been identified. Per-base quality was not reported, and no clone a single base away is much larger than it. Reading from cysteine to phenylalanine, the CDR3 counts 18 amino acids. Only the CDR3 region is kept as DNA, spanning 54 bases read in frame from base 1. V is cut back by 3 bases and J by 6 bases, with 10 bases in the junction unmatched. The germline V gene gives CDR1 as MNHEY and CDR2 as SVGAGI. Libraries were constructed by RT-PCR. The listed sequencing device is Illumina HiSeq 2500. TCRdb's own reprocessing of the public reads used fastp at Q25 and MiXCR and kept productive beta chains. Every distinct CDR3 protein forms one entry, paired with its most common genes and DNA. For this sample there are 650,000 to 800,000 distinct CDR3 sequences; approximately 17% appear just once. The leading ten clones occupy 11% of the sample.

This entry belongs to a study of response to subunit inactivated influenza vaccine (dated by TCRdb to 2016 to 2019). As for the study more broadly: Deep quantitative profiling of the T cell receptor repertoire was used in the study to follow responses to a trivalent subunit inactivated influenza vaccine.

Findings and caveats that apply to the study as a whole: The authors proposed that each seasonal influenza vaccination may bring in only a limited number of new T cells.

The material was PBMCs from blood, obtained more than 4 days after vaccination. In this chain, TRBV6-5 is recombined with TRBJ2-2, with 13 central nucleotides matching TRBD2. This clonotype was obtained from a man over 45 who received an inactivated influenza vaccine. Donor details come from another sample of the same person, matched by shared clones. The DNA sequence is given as TGTGCCAGCAGTTATAGCCCCGGGACTAGCGGGAATGCCGGGGAGCTGTTTTTT. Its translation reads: CASSYSPGTSGNAGELFF.